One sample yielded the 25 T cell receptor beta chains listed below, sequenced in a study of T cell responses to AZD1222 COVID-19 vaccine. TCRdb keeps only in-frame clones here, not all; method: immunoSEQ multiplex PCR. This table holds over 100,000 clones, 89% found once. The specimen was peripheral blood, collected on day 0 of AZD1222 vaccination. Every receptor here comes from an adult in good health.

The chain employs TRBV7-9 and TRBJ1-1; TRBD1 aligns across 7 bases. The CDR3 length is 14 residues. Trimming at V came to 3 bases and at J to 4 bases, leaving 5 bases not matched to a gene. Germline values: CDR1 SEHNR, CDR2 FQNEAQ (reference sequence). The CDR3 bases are TGTGCCAGCAGCTTCGCAGGGGGGGGCACTGAAGCTTTCTTT. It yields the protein CASSFAGGGTEAFF.

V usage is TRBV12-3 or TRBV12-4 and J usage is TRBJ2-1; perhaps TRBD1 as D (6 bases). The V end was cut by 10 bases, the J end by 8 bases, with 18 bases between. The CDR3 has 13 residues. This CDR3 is CATSDSNLDEQFF. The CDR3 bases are TGTGCCACCTCGGACAGTAACCTTGATGAGCAGTTCTTC.

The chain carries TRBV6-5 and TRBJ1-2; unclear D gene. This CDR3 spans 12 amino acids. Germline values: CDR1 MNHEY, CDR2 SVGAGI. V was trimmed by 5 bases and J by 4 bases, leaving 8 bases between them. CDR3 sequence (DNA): TGTGCCAGCAGTAGATCCCCCTATGGCTACACCTTC. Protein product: CASSRSPYGYTF.

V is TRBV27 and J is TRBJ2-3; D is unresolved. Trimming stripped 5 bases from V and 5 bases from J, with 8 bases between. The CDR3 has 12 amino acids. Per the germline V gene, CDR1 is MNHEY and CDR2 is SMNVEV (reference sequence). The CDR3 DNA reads TGTGCCAGCAGTCCCGCCGGAGATACGCAGTATTTT. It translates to CASSPAGDTQYF.

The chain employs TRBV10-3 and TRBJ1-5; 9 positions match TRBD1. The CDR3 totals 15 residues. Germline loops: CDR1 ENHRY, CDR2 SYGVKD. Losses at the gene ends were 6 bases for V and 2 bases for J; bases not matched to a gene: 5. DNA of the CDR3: TGTGCCATCAGGGATGACAGGGGGGGCAATCAGCCCCAGCATTTT. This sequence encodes CAIRDDRGGNQPQHF.

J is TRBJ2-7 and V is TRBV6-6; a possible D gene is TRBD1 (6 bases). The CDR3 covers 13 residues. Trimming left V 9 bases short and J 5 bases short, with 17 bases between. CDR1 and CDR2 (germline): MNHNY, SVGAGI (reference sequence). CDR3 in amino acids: CASWGQGPHEQYF. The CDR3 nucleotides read TGTGCCAGTTGGGGGCAGGGTCCGCACGAGCAGTACTTC.

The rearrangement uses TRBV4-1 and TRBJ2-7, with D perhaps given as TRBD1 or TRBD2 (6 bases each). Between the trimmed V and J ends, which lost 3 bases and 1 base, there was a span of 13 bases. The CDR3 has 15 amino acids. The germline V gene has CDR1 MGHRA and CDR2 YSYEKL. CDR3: CASSQGTGTSYEQYF. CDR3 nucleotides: TGCGCCAGCAGCCAGGGTACAGGGACTTCCTACGAGCAGTACTTC.

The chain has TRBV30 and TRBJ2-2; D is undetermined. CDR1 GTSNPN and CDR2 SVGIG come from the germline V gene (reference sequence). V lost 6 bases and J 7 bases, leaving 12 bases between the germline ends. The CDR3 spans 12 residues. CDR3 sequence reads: CACFQVGGELFF. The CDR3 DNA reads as TGTGCCTGCTTCCAAGTGGGCGGGGAGCTGTTTTTT.

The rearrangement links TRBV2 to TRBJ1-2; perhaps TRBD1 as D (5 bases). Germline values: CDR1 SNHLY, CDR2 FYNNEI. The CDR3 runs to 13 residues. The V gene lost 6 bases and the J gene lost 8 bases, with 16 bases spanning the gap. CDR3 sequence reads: CASSPELGEGYTF. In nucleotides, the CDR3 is TGTGCCAGCAGCCCAGAACTGGGGGAGGGCTACACCTTC.

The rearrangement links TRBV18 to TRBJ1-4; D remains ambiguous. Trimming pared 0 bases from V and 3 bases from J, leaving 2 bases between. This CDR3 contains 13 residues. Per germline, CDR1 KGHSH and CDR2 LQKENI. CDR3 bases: TGTGCCAGCTCACCACCCTCTAATGAAAAACTGTTTTTT. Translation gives CASSPPSNEKLFF.

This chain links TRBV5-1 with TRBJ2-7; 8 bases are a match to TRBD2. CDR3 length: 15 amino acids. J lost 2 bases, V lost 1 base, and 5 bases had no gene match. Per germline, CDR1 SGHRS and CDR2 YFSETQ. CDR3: CASSLRSGGPYEQYF. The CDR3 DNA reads TGCGCCAGCAGCTTGAGGAGCGGGGGTCCCTACGAGCAGTACTTC.

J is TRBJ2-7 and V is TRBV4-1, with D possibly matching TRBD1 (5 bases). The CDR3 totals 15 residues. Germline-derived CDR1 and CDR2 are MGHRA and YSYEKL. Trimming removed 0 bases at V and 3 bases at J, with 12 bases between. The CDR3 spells CASSQDWTRYYEQYF. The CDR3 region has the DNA TGCGCCAGCAGCCAAGATTGGACACGGTACTACGAGCAGTACTTC.

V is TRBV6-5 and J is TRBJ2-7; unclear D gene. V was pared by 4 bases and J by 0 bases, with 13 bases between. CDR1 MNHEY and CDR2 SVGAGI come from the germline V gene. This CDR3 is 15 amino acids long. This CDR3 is CASSSNPDPSYEQYF. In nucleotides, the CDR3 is TGTGCCAGCAGTTCGAATCCCGACCCCTCCTACGAGCAGTACTTC.

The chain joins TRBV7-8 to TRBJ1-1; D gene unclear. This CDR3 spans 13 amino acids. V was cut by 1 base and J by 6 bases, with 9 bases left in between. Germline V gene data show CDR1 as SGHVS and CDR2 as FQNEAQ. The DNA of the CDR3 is TGTGCCAGCAGCTTAGTTCTGCAGTCTGAAGCTTTCTTT. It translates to CASSLVLQSEAFF.

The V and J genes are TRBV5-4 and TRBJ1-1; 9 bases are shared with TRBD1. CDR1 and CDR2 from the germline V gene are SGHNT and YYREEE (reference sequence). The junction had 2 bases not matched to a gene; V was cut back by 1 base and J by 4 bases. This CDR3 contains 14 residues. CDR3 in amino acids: CASSLRTGVTEAFF. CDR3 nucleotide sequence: TGTGCCAGCAGCTTGCGGACAGGGGTCACTGAAGCTTTCTTT.

In DNA form, the CDR3 reads TGTGCCACGAACGACGGGAAAAAAGACACAGATACGCAGTATTTT. This gives the protein CATNDGKKDTDTQYF. The chain combines TRBV15 with TRBJ2-3, with D perhaps TRBD2 (5 bases). The CDR3 runs to 15 residues. The germline gives CDR1 LNHNV, CDR2 YYDKDF (reference sequence). Trimming took 9 bases from V and 2 from J, leaving 18 bases between them.

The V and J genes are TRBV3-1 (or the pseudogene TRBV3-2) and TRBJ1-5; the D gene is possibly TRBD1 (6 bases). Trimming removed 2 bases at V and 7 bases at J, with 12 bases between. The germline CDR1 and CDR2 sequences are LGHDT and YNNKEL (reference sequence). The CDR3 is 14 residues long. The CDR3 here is CASSQHRAGQPQHF. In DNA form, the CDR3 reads TGTGCCAGCAGCCAACACAGGGCGGGCCAGCCCCAGCATTTT.

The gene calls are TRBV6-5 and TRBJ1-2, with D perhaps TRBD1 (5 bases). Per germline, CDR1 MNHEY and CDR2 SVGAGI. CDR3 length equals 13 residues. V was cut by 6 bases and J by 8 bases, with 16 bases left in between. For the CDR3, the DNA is TGTGCCAGCAGCCTGCCCTCAGGGCTCGGCTACACCTTC. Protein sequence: CASSLPSGLGYTF.

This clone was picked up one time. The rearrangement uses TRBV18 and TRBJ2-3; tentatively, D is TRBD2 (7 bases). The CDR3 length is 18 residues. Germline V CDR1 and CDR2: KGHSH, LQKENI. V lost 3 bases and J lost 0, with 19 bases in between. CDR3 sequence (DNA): TGTGCCAGCTCACCCCTTGGCCCGGGGGGCAGGAGCACAGATACGCAGTATTTT. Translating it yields CASSPLGPGGRSTDTQYF.

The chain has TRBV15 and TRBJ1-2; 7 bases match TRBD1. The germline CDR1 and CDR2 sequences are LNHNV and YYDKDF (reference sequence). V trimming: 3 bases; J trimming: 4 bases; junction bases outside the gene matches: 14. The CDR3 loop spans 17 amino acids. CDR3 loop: CATSSGRDRQGLYGYTF. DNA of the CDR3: TGTGCCACCAGCAGTGGTCGGGACAGACAGGGACTCTATGGCTACACCTTC.

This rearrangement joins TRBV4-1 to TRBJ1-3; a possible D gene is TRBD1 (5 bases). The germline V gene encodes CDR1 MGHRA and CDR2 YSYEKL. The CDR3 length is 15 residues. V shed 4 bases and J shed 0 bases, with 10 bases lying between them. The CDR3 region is CASSPGTNSGNTIYF. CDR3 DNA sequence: TGCGCCAGCAGCCCAGGGACGAACTCTGGAAACACCATATATTTT.

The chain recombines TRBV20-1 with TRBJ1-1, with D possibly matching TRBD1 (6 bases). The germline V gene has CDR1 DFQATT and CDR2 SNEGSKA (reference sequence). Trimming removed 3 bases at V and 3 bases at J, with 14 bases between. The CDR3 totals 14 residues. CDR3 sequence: CSASVLEGDTEAFF. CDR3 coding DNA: TGCAGTGCTAGTGTTTTGGAGGGGGACACTGAAGCTTTCTTT.

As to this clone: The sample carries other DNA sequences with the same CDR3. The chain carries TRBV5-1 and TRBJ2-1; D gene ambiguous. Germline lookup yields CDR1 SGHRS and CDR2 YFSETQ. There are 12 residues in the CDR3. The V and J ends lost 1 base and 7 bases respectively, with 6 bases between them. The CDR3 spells CASSLTGNEQFF. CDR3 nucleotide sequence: TGCGCCAGCAGCTTGACCGGGAATGAGCAGTTCTTC. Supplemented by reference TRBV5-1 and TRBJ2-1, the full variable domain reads KAGVTQTPRYLIKTRGQQVTLSCSPISGHRSVSWYQQTPGQGLQFLFEYFSETQRNKGNFPGRFSGRQFSNSRSEMNVSTLELGDSALYLCASSLTGNEQFFGPGTRLTVL.

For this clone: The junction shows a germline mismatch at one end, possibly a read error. CDR3 DNA sequence: TGCGCCAGCAGACCCGGGACAGGGATATCAACCAATGAAAAACTGTTTTTT. Its protein is CASRPGTGISTNEKLFF. V is TRBV10-2 and J is TRBJ1-4, with 9 positions matching TRBD1. CDR1 is WSHSY and CDR2 is SAAADI in the germline V gene. This CDR3 has 17 amino acids.

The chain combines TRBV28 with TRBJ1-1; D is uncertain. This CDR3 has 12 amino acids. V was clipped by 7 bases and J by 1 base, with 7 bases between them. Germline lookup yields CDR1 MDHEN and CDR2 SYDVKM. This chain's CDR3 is CASTLGNTEAFF. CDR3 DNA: TGTGCCAGCACCCTGGGGAACACTGAAGCTTTCTTT.